These 21 T cell receptor beta chains were all obtained from the same sample, sequenced in a study of T cell repertoires in cytomegalovirus infection. TCRdb processed the reads anew with MiXCR; each CDR3 protein has one entry. The table has 110,000 to 150,000 distinct CDR3 sequences, 5.5% to 7% seen once; the top ten hold around 17%. Specimen: PBMCs. The origin of the receptors is a human donor in good health (CMV status not recorded). Some clones in this sample may be carry-over from other donors' samples.

This clonotype was counted at least ten times. The rearrangement uses TRBV7-6 and TRBJ2-5; 8 bases are a match to TRBD1. Unmatched junction bases numbered 7, after V lost 5 bases and J lost 2 bases. Germline assignment: CDR1 SGHVS and CDR2 FNYEAQ. CDR3 length: 15 residues. The CDR3 sequence is CASSPTGQDQETQYF. In DNA, the CDR3 is TGTGCCAGCAGCCCAACGGGACAGGATCAAGAGACCCAGTACTTC.

Many counts were recorded for this clonotype. The chain recombines TRBV12-3 or TRBV12-4 with TRBJ2-3; D unresolved. Trimming left V 2 bases short and J 3 bases short, with 12 bases between. The CDR3 has 15 amino acids. The DNA of the CDR3 is TGTGCCAGCAGTTTACGGCTAGTTAGGACAGATACGCAGTATTTT. As protein: CASSLRLVRTDTQYF.

There are many counts of this clonotype. CDR3 bases: TGTGCCAGCAGTTACTCCGCAGGGACCAGCAATCAGCCCCAGCATTTT. Its protein is CASSYSAGTSNQPQHF. V is TRBV6-2 or TRBV6-3 and J is TRBJ1-5, with D perhaps TRBD1 (5 bases). The CDR3 is 16 amino acids. The V end was cut by 0 bases, the J end by 1 base, with 10 bases between. Looked up from germline, CDR1 is MNHEY and CDR2 is SVGEGT.

Remarks on this clonotype: A much larger clone lies a single base off, so this may be a read error. The chain is built from TRBV24-1 and TRBJ2-1; 7 bases agree with TRBD1. In germline, CDR1 is KGHDR, CDR2 SFDVKD. Unmatched junction bases numbered 11, after V lost 4 bases and J lost 12 bases. This CDR3 contains 14 residues. CDR3 in DNA: TGTGCCACCAGTGACCCGGGACAGCCCCTCGGGCAGTTCTTC. Protein: CATSDPGQPLGQFF.

This clonotype showed up just once. The V call is TRBV7-2, the J call TRBJ2-1; 9 positions agree with TRBD1. This CDR3 is built from 15 residues. V lost 1 base to trimming and J lost 3 bases; unmatched junction nucleotides: 1. Looked up from germline, CDR1 is SGHTA and CDR2 is FQGNSA. This CDR3 reads CASSLVTGGYNEQFF. The DNA of the CDR3 is TGTGCCAGCAGCTTAGTGACAGGGGGCTACAATGAGCAGTTCTTC.

This clonotype has just a few counts. This sequence joins TRBV18 and TRBJ1-1, with 7 bases identical to TRBD1. The CDR3 runs to 15 residues. After removal of 3 bases from V and 10 bases from J, the junction contained 14 bases not matched to a gene. CDR1 and CDR2 (germline): KGHSH, LQKENI. CDR3: CASSPGQPVRGAAFF. In DNA, the CDR3 is TGTGCCAGCTCACCGGGACAGCCCGTCCGTGGGGCAGCTTTCTTT.

This clonotype was counted many times. This chain uses TRBV9 with TRBJ2-3; 7 bases fit TRBD1. There are 16 residues in the CDR3. The ends lost 3 bases at V and 2 bases at J; junction bases unmatched: 9. Germline V gene sequence: CDR1 SGDLS, CDR2 YYNGEE. For the CDR3, the DNA is TGTGCCAGCAGCGGCCAAACAGGGGTCTACACAGATACGCAGTATTTT. The encoded protein is CASSGQTGVYTDTQYF.

The chain combines TRBV18 with TRBJ1-5; the match to TRBD1 covers 9 bases. The V gene's germline CDR1 is KGHSH and CDR2 LQKENI. The CDR3 is made up of 15 amino acids. The trim removed 6 bases at V and 9 bases at J, leaving 12 bases unmatched. This CDR3 reads CASSSDRGRSRPQHF. The CDR3 nucleotides are TGTGCCAGCTCGTCGGACAGGGGTAGAAGTCGGCCCCAGCATTTT.

A few counts support this clonotype. V usage is TRBV5-1 and J usage is TRBJ1-5, with D tentatively TRBD1 (6 bases). With 4 bases removed from V and 0 bases from J, the gap between germline ends came to 11 bases. The CDR3 is 15 amino acids. Per germline, CDR1 SGHRS and CDR2 YFSETQ. The CDR3 spells CASSPGTSSNQPQHF. The CDR3 coding sequence is TGCGCCAGCAGCCCAGGGACATCTAGCAATCAGCCCCAGCATTTT.

This clonotype was counted many times. V and J are TRBV6-6 and TRBJ1-5; 7 nucleotides align to TRBD1. The V gene's germline CDR1 is MNHNY and CDR2 SVGAGI (reference sequence). The CDR3 runs 15 residues. V lost 6 bases to trimming and J lost 3 bases; unmatched junction nucleotides: 8. Written as DNA, the CDR3 is TGTGCCAGCAGAGTCGACAGGGCTTCCAATCAGCCCCAGCATTTT. Protein product: CASRVDRASNQPQHF.

This clonotype was counted a few times. V gene TRBV20-1 combines with J gene TRBJ1-1, with D uncertain. CDR3 length: 15 residues. V was shortened by 4 bases and J by 5 bases, with 20 bases between the two germline ends. The germline gives CDR1 DFQATT, CDR2 SNEGSKA (reference sequence). Written as DNA, the CDR3 is TGCAGTGCTATAACGACAAAAGCGGGTGTGACTGAAGCTTTCTTT. Residues: CSAITTKAGVTEAFF.

This clonotype was found many times. The chain links TRBV7-2 to TRBJ2-3; 12 nucleotides align to TRBD2. V dropped 5 bases and J dropped 6; count of bases not matched to a gene: 3. Per the germline V gene, CDR1 is SGHTA and CDR2 is FQGNSA. The CDR3 covers 14 residues. The CDR3 reads CASSPGLAGDTQYF. Here the CDR3 DNA reads TGTGCCAGCAGCCCCGGACTAGCGGGGGATACGCAGTATTTT.

This clonotype has at least ten counts. The chain has TRBV6-5 and TRBJ1-5; D is unresolved. V shed 8 bases and J shed 6 bases, with 11 bases lying between them. The CDR3 is 12 amino acids. From germline, CDR1 is MNHEY and CDR2 SVGAGI. CDR3 bases: TGTGCCAGCGGCGATGGGAGTCAGCCCCAGCATTTT. The encoded protein is CASGDGSQPQHF.

This clonotype showed up many times. This chain joins TRBV28 and TRBJ2-3, with 7 bases aligning to TRBD1. Germline V gives CDR1 MDHEN, CDR2 SYDVKM. V dropped 7 bases and J dropped 4; count of bases not matched to a gene: 5. The CDR3 covers 13 residues. The CDR3 sequence: CASNTGAADTQYF. For the CDR3, the DNA is TGTGCCAGCAACACAGGGGCGGCAGATACGCAGTATTTT.

There are many counts of this clonotype. The V call is TRBV7-8, the J call TRBJ2-3; no clear D gene. V was trimmed by 9 bases and J by 2 bases, leaving 15 bases between them. CDR1 is SGHVS and CDR2 is FQNEAQ in the germline V gene. This CDR3 contains 14 residues. The CDR3 is CASRSVALTDTQYF. CDR3 nucleotide sequence: TGTGCCAGTCGCAGTGTTGCCCTCACAGATACGCAGTATTTT.

Only a few counts were recorded for this clonotype. The chain has TRBV7-9 and TRBJ1-5; no clear D. V was shortened by 6 bases and J by 7 bases, with 13 bases between the two germline ends. The germline gives CDR1 SEHNR, CDR2 FQNEAQ (reference sequence). The CDR3 sequence is 13 residues long. CDR3 in amino acids: CASSPGPVQPQHF. CDR3 coding DNA: TGTGCCAGCAGTCCGGGCCCGGTGCAGCCCCAGCATTTT.

Many counts were recorded for this clonotype. The chain combines TRBV28 with TRBJ1-2; TRBD1 matches at 7 bases. The CDR3 covers 14 residues. Trimming cost V 3 bases and J 3 bases; bases outside gene matches: 4. Germline V gives CDR1 MDHEN, CDR2 SYDVKM. CDR3 in amino acids: CASSLTGKHYGYTF. The CDR3 region has the DNA TGTGCCAGCAGTTTGACAGGGAAGCACTATGGCTACACCTTC.

Only one count was recorded for this clonotype. It may be a read error: a sequence one base away is much more abundant. The J gene is TRBJ2-5, the V gene TRBV5-3; 9 bases align to TRBD2. TRBV5-3 is filed as an ORF, its function uncertain. The CDR3 spans 16 residues. For the CDR3, the DNA is TGTGCCAGCAACTCCGGGGCGGGGGGGAAGCAAGAGTCCCAGTACTTC. It codes for CASNSGAGGKQESQYF.

This clonotype was counted at least ten times. The chain combines TRBV7-9 with TRBJ2-6; 7 bases match TRBD1. Trimming took 5 bases from V and 0 from J; bases not matched to a gene: 7. This CDR3 is 17 amino acids long. From germline, CDR1 is SEHNR and CDR2 FQNEAQ (reference sequence). The CDR3 DNA follows: TGTGCCAGCAGCAACAGGGGATTAGTCTCTGGGGCCAACGTCCTGACTTTC. It encodes CASSNRGLVSGANVLTF.

The gene calls are TRBV19 and TRBJ1-1; D ambiguous. The CDR3 runs 17 residues. V lost 5 bases and J 1 base, leaving 20 bases between the germline ends. Germline CDR1 reads LNHDA; CDR2 reads SQIVND (reference sequence). CDR3 residues: CASSPNPALWRNTEAFF. The CDR3 coding sequence is TGTGCCAGTAGTCCAAACCCCGCATTGTGGAGGAACACTGAAGCTTTCTTT.

This clonotype turned up a few times. The CDR3 is CASSETGLSNQPQHF. The CDR3 nucleotides are TGTGCCAGCAGTGAAACAGGGTTAAGCAATCAGCCCCAGCATTTT. J is TRBJ1-5 and V is TRBV2, with a tentative D call TRBD1 (6 bases). V lost 2 bases to trimming and J lost 1 base, with 9 bases between them. Germline-derived CDR1 and CDR2 are SNHLY and FYNNEI. The CDR3 is 15 residues long.